Following are 18 T cell receptor beta chains from one sample sequenced in a study of blood T cell repertoires in COVID-19. Some clones are missing from TCRdb's copy, which holds only in-frame ones; the method was immunoSEQ multiplex PCR. The sample includes roughly 100,000 clones, 87% of them seen just once. Sequenced sample: peripheral blood. The receptor source for this set is a human donor in a cohort sampled during active COVID-19.

V and J are TRBV4-2 and TRBJ1-1; D ambiguous. CDR1 is LGHNA and CDR2 is YNFKEQ in the germline V gene. The V end lost 0 bases, the J end lost 4 bases, and 6 bases lay between the germline ends. The CDR3 spans 13 residues. The CDR3 DNA sequence: TGTGCCAGCAGCCAAGATCTTTCCACTGAAGCTTTCTTT. As protein: CASSQDLSTEAFF.

V usage is TRBV5-1 and J usage is TRBJ2-1; 9 bases fit TRBD2. Per germline, CDR1 SGHRS and CDR2 YFSETQ. This CDR3 has 15 amino acids. V lost 4 bases and J lost 6; bases outside the gene matches: 8. CDR3 DNA sequence: TGCGCCAGCAGCCTGTCGGCTAGCGGGGTCAATGAGCAGTTCTTC. Amino acids: CASSLSASGVNEQFF. Full variable domain (rest looked up from reference TRBV5-1 and TRBJ2-1): KAGVTQTPRYLIKTRGQQVTLSCSPISGHRSVSWYQQTPGQGLQFLFEYFSETQRNKGNFPGRFSGRQFSNSRSEMNVSTLELGDSALYLCASSLSASGVNEQFFGPGTRLTVL.

This chain uses TRBV18 with TRBJ1-3; D uncertain. Germline-derived CDR1 and CDR2 are KGHSH and LQKENI. CDR3 length: 14 amino acids. Deletions cut 6 bases from V and 2 bases from J, with 11 bases between. Here the CDR3 reads CASSASGAGNTIYF. The DNA for the CDR3 is TGTGCCAGCTCTGCCTCGGGTGCTGGAAACACCATATATTTT.

The chain employs TRBV9 and TRBJ2-2; TRBD1 aligns across 10 bases. Germline loops: CDR1 SGDLS, CDR2 YYNGEE. This CDR3 comprises 15 residues. V shed 2 bases and J 3 bases; nucleotides not matched to a gene: 1. CDR3 amino acids: CASSVGTGDTGELFF. The CDR3 DNA reads as TGTGCCAGCAGCGTCGGGACAGGGGACACCGGGGAGCTGTTTTTT. Together with reference TRBV9 and TRBJ2-2, the CDR3 gives the full variable domain: DSGVTQTPKHLITATGQRVTLRCSPRSGDLSVYWYQQSLDQGLQFLIQYYNGEERAKGNILERFSAQQFPDLHSELNLSSLELGDSALYFCASSVGTGDTGELFFGEGSRLTVL.

This chain joins TRBV6-5 and TRBJ1-1; perhaps TRBD1 as D (5 bases). The CDR3 sequence is 14 residues long. In germline, CDR1 is MNHEY, CDR2 SVGAGI. V was shortened by 6 bases and J by 7 bases, with 18 bases between the two germline ends. DNA for the CDR3: TGTGCCAGCAGCGACAGCCTGGTCCGAGTTGAAGCTTTCTTT. As protein: CASSDSLVRVEAFF.

The genes are TRBV27 and TRBJ1-1; D is perhaps TRBD1 (6 bases). V lost 6 bases, J lost 8 bases, and 16 bases lay in between. CDR3 length equals 13 residues. CDR1 and CDR2 from the germline V gene are MNHEY and SMNVEV (reference sequence). In DNA, the CDR3 is TGTGCCAGCAGACGATCGGGGGGGGCAGAAGCTTTCTTT. Translated: CASRRSGGAEAFF.

This rearrangement joins TRBV28 to TRBJ2-3; 7 bases match TRBD2. This CDR3 has 17 amino acids. CDR1 is MDHEN, CDR2 SYDVKM, per germline. Losses at the gene ends were 6 bases for V and 0 bases for J; bases not matched to a gene: 12. The CDR3 nucleotides read TGTGCCAGCAGCCCACTTACTAGCGCCATTAGCACAGATACGCAGTATTTT. Translation gives CASSPLTSAISTDTQYF.

The J gene is TRBJ1-2, the V gene TRBV19; 8 bases are shared with TRBD1. CDR1 and CDR2 from the germline V gene are LNHDA and SQIVND (reference sequence). V lost 7 bases to trimming and J lost 3 bases; unmatched junction nucleotides: 10. This CDR3 spans 15 amino acids. The CDR3 bases are TGTGCCAGTACCCCTCGCCAGGGGGCCTACTATGGCTACACCTTC. Residues: CASTPRQGAYYGYTF.

The chain combines TRBV11-3 with TRBJ2-1; 12 nucleotides line up with TRBD2. Germline V gives CDR1 SGHNT, CDR2 YENEEA. V lost 5 bases and J lost 2; bases outside the gene matches: 7. There are 17 residues in the CDR3. CDR3: CASSPRTSGNPYNEQFF. The CDR3 DNA is TGTGCCAGCAGCCCCAGGACTAGCGGGAACCCCTACAATGAGCAGTTCTTC.

This rearrangement joins TRBV7-2 to TRBJ2-5; 11 nucleotides match TRBD1. Unmatched junction bases numbered 6, after V lost 5 bases and J lost 4 bases. The CDR3 is 15 residues long. The germline V gene has CDR1 SGHTA and CDR2 FQGNSA. This CDR3 reads CASSAWGTGGETQYF. DNA for the CDR3: TGTGCCAGCAGCGCGTGGGGGACAGGGGGAGAGACCCAGTACTTC.

J is TRBJ2-3 and V is TRBV7-3; weak D call: TRBD2 (5 bases). This CDR3 comprises 16 residues. The V gene's germline CDR1 is SGHTA and CDR2 FQGTGA. Deletions cut 2 bases from V and 4 bases from J, with 16 bases between. This CDR3 reads CASSLGVRGGADTQYF. CDR3 in DNA: TGTGCCAGCAGCTTAGGTGTCCGGGGTGGGGCAGATACGCAGTATTTT.

The chain couples TRBV2 to TRBJ2-1; 7 bases are a match to TRBD1. The CDR3 totals 14 residues. Germline lookup yields CDR1 SNHLY and CDR2 FYNNEI. J was trimmed by 7 bases and V by 7 bases; bases with no gene match: 10. In DNA form, the CDR3 reads TGTGCCAGCACCCGGGACAGTGATTTTAATGAGCAGTTCTTC. Residues: CASTRDSDFNEQFF.

Of note for this clone: Germline and junction disagree at one end, which may indicate a read error. The chain couples TRBV7-2 to TRBJ2-7; the match to TRBD2 covers 8 bases. The V gene's germline CDR1 is SGHTA and CDR2 FQGNSA. The CDR3 runs 13 residues. CDR3 nucleotides: TGTGCCAGCAGCCTAGCGGGCAATTACGAGCAGTACTTC. It is translated as CASSLAGNYEQYF.

The CDR3 region has the DNA TGCGCCAGCAGCTTGGATCGGGGATACGAGACCCAGTACTTC. It specifies CASSLDRGYETQYF. The chain is built from TRBV5-1 and TRBJ2-5; tentative D call: TRBD2 (5 bases). The CDR3 is 14 amino acids. The V gene lost 0 bases and the J gene lost 5 bases, with 11 bases spanning the gap. Germline V CDR1 and CDR2: SGHRS, YFSETQ.

The chain is built from TRBV28 and TRBJ2-1; D remains unclear. V was shortened by 7 bases and J by 2 bases, with 9 bases between the two germline ends. This CDR3 has 13 amino acids. Germline CDR1 MDHEN, CDR2 SYDVKM. CDR3 coding DNA: TGTGCCAGCACCCTGCAGGCCTACAATGAGCAGTTCTTC. Translated, it gives CASTLQAYNEQFF.

The gene calls are TRBV6-5 and TRBJ2-6; a weak D match, TRBD2 (5 bases). V was pared by 7 bases and J by 0 bases, with 7 bases between. In germline, CDR1 is MNHEY, CDR2 SVGAGI. The CDR3 covers 14 residues. The CDR3 DNA reads as TGTGCCAGCACCCGGGGCTCTGGGGCCAACGTCCTGACTTTC. Protein product: CASTRGSGANVLTF.

CDR3 nucleotide sequence: TGTGCCAGCAGCTTAGACGTCCTACCGATGTTGAACACTGAAGCTTTCTTT. Encoded protein: CASSLDVLPMLNTEAFF. This chain uses TRBV7-9 with TRBJ1-1; no reliable D call. The V and J ends lost 1 base and 0 bases respectively, with 15 bases between them. CDR3 size: 17 residues. Germline CDR1 and CDR2: SEHNR and FQNEAQ (reference sequence).

The V gene is TRBV7-8, the J gene TRBJ1-6; tentatively, D is TRBD1 (6 bases). In germline, CDR1 is SGHVS, CDR2 FQNEAQ. This CDR3 is 18 amino acids long. V lost 5 bases to trimming and J lost 7 bases, with 24 bases between them. CDR3 protein: CASSRRWGGDWRNSPLHF. The CDR3 nucleotides are TGTGCCAGCAGCCGAAGGTGGGGGGGCGATTGGAGGAATTCACCCCTCCACTTT. The whole variable domain, filled in from reference TRBV7-8 and TRBJ1-6, reads GAGVSQSPRYKVAKRGQDVALRCDPISGHVSLFWYQQALGQGPEFLTYFQNEAQLDKSGLPSDRFFAERPEGSVSTLKIQRTQQEDSAVYLCASSRRWGGDWRNSPLHFGNGTRLTVT.